This TCR beta chain was identified during a study of CD8 T cells in ankylosing spondylitis. Findings of the study overall: Characteristic, it appeared, of ankylosing spondylitis blood was a TCR beta motif of about eight highly homologous variants.

TCRdb recomputed calls from the 5' RACE reads with MiXCR, one row per CDR3 protein. The sample lists a few hundred thousand distinct CDR3 sequences; roughly 13% were seen once. Germline CDR1 is SGHRS and CDR2 is YFSETQ. This CDR3 comprises 15 residues. V lost 1 base and J lost 4, with 13 bases in between. The table lists this clonotype with many counts. Its antigen is not identified. The chain recombines TRBV5-1 with TRBJ2-3, with D possibly TRBD2 on 6 matching bases. The TCR originated in a male donor with ankylosing spondylitis. Sequencing was done on a sample of blood, either unsorted or a sorted T cell fraction (not recorded which). This CDR3 is CASSLMAGSPDTQYF. The CDR3 DNA sequence: TGCGCCAGCAGCTTGATGGCGGGATCTCCAGATACGCAGTATTTT.